Listed below are T cell receptor beta chains from one sample, sequenced in a study of shared T cell receptors in the human thymus. The assay was immunoSEQ multiplex PCR, and TCRdb's table has in-frame clones only and misses some. The sample has 700,000 or so clones, approximately 85% seen once; the top ten hold more than 0.01%. These data also featured in a second study, about human thymus T cells.

Input material: thymocytes. The source is a girl under three years old with a congenital heart defect. Both conserved end residues are trimmed from each CDR3. The D gene is left open where the match is weak. Size is omitted from some rows. Given values are once, few, many or a class for expanded clones.

few	TRBJ1-2	12	TRBD1	TRBV6-6	ASSNNGQGNGYT
.	TRBJ2-2	12	TRBD1	TRBV27	ASSPRTGNGELF
.	TRBJ2-7	11	TRBD1	TRBV5-5	ASSLDRGDEQY
.	TRBJ1-1	16	TRBD1	TRBV7-2	ASSLADSGTGSEGEAF
.	TRBJ1-6	16	.	TRBV2	ASSGFWFSVPYNSPLH
.	TRBJ1-1	10	.	TRBV10-2	ASLKGDREAF
.	.	13	.	TRBV27	ASSPPGHLTYEQY
.	TRBJ2-1	16	TRBD1	TRBV28	ASNLVWDRSLRVNEQF
.	TRBJ2-1	14	.	TRBV5-4	ASSETPGLGGDEQF
.	TRBJ1-1	12	.	TRBV5-6	ASSLAKRNAEAF
.	TRBJ2-7	13	.	TRBV5-8	ASSLATLSSYEQY
.	TRBJ1-1	12	.	TRBV6-6	ASSYIEFGTEAF
.	TRBJ1-1	11	.	TRBV5-6	ASSLSSNTEAF
.	TRBJ2-6	15	.	TRBV5-1	ASSSGPKPSGANVLT
few	TRBJ1-4	15	.	TRBV27	ASSLSPPRRETEKLF
.	TRBJ2-1	14	.	TRBV5-1	ASSQGPQEAYNEQF
.	TRBJ2-7	14	.	TRBV7-8	ASSSTDRRSSYEQY
.	TRBJ2-7	11	TRBD1	TRBV5-6	ASTGTGGDEQY
.	TRBJ1-3	14	.	TRBV15	ATSRDHRDSGNTIY
.	TRBJ2-1	11	.	TRBV5-1	ASRQDSNNEQF
.	TRBJ2-5	14	.	TRBV14	ASSPVGRTAVETQY
.	TRBJ2-3	11	TRBD2	TRBV5-1	ASQAGGTDTQY
.	TRBJ2-7	14	.	TRBV4-3	ASSQEVAGVNYEQY
.	TRBJ2-5	14	.	TRBV28	ASSFGGRGRVETQY
.	TRBJ1-1	14	.	TRBV4-1	ASSPTPLTVNTEAF
few	TRBJ1-4	16	TRBD1	TRBV2	ASRRQGELPATNEKLF
.	TRBJ1-5	14	.	TRBV28	ASSFYTGARNQPQH
.	TRBJ1-4	18	TRBD1	TRBV5-1	ASSPPIGQGSVATNEKLL
.	TRBJ2-7	14	.	TRBV12-5	ASGLADRNTVYEQY
.	TRBJ1-1	15	.	TRBV2	ASSEGGRRVWYTEAF
.	TRBJ1-3	11	.	TRBV2	ASSPGGGNTIY
.	TRBJ2-1	12	.	TRBV11-2	ASSLEQGPNEQF
.	TRBJ1-1	15	.	TRBV2	ASSDAEGPPQCTEAF
.	TRBJ1-5	13	.	TRBV5-1	ASSLVPGEHQPQH
.	TRBJ1-1	16	.	TRBV27	ASSLSADRTGMNTEAF
few	TRBJ2-3	13	TRBD2	TRBV18	ASSPGTSGTDTQY
.	TRBJ1-4	12	.	TRBV7-9	ALTPREVDEKLF
.	TRBJ2-7	11	.	TRBV4-1	ASSQGTSEEQY
.	TRBJ2-4	10	TRBD2	TRBV6-6	ASSDTGGIQY
few	TRBJ1-5	13	TRBD1	TRBV19	ASSRGQGWAQPQH
few	TRBJ2-3	15	TRBD1	TRBV14	ASSQRTSGQGADTQY
once	TRBJ1-5	15	.	TRBV23-1	ASSPLEQGYSNQPQH
.	TRBJ1-4	14	.	TRBV15	ATSRDHRVVYEKLF
.	TRBJ1-2	14	TRBD1	TRBV16	ASSQYPDRGRTGYT
.	TRBJ1-2	12	.	TRBV10-2	ASSMGRRKGGYT
few	TRBJ1-3	14	TRBD1	TRBV9	ASSPRDRHYGNTIY
few	TRBJ1-5	12	.	TRBV27	ASSTTGFDQPQH
.	TRBJ1-4	14	TRBD1	TRBV2	ASSEGQGSTNEKLF
.	TRBJ2-3	14	TRBD2	TRBV7-2	ASSRRERGGTDTQY
.	TRBJ2-1	9	.	TRBV20-1	SAIPRREQF
.	TRBJ1-2	11	TRBD1	TRBV19	ASNSDRARGYT
.	TRBJ1-1	9	.	TRBV20-1	SAIGGAEAF
.	TRBJ1-5	11	.	TRBV2	ASSVTVNQPQH
.	TRBJ1-5	13	.	TRBV2	ACAERIVSGQPQH
.	TRBJ1-6	14	.	TRBV6-5	ASSYSKNRVNSPLH
.	TRBJ1-1	14	.	TRBV11-2	ASSLQLGTSNTEAF
.	TRBJ1-2	12	.	TRBV5-1	ASSLFAGWYGYT